This T cell receptor beta chain stems from a study of T cell responses to AZD1222 COVID-19 vaccine. Findings of the study overall: Spike-specific TCRs gained breadth and depth after people received two AZD1222 doses.

Germline CDR1 SGHRS, CDR2 YFSETQ. The CDR3 sequence is 16 residues long. V lost 0 bases to trimming and J lost 4 bases, with 16 bases between them. As to this clone: Its cognate antigen is unknown.

Profiled with immunoSEQ multiplex PCR; TCRdb holds only in-frame clones, not every one. The table records around 130,000 clones, about 88% of them present only once. The TCR comes from an adult who received the AZD1222 COVID-19 vaccine. V usage is TRBV5-1 and J usage is TRBJ1-2, with D perhaps TRBD1 (6 bases). The specimen comprised peripheral blood, sampled 28 days after the second AZD1222 dose. The CDR3 spells CASSLASGGRVYGYTF. Written as DNA, the CDR3 is TGCGCCAGCAGCTTGGCTAGCGGGGGGCGCGTCTATGGCTACACCTTC.